This T cell receptor (beta chain) was retrieved from a study of vaccination effects on CD4 cells after COVID-19. Notes on the study in general: Cross-reactivity toward common cold coronaviruses was confined to only 1 of 255 vaccine-induced clones in healthy vaccinees.

Comment on this clone: Its specificity is not known.

Viral peptide pools were used in the ViraFEST assay to expand antigen-specific CD4+ T cells, and sequencing came afterward. When around 10 days of culture had elapsed, CD4+ T cells were isolated. Everyone in the study got two shots of either the BNT162b2 or mRNA-1273 vaccine. After over 1.5 million PBMC were placed in each well, they were cultured with approximately 10 IU/ml IL-2 and roughly 10 ug/ml peptides. Each culture had half its medium swapped for IL-2 medium on days 3 and 7. Clones were sequenced by immunoSEQ multiplex PCR, and TCRdb holds only the in-frame ones, with some missing. The sample lists 30,000 or so clones; approximately 71% were seen once. The germline gives CDR1 KGHSH, CDR2 LQKENI. Trimming removed 1 base at V and 4 bases at J, with 10 bases between. The CDR3 totals 15 residues.

The sequence came from a human donor who received a COVID-19 vaccine. Sample: CD4+ T cells from PBMCs cultured with HCoV-NL63 spike peptides, taken after COVID-19 vaccination. The rearrangement joins TRBV18 to TRBJ2-2; D uncertain. The DNA of the CDR3 is TGTGCCAGCTCACCACTTGCTAGTCCCACCGGGGAGCTGTTTTTT. Amino acid sequence: CASSPLASPTGELFF.